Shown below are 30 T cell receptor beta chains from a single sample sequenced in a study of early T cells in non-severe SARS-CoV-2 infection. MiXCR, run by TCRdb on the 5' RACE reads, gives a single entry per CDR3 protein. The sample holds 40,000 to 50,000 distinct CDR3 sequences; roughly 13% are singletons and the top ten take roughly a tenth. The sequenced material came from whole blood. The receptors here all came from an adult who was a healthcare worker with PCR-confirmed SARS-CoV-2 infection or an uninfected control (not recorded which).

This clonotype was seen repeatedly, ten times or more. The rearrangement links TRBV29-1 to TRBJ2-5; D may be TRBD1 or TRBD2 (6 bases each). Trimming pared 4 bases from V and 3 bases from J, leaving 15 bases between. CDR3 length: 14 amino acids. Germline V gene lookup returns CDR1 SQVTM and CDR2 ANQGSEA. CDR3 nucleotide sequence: TGCAGCGTTGTAATAGGGGGGCCCGAAGAGACCCAGTACTTC. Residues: CSVVIGGPEETQYF.

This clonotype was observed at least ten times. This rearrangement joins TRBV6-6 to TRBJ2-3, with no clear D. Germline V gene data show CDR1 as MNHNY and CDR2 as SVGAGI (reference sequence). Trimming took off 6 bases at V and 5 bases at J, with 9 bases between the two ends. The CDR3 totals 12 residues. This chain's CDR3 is CASSPMEDTQYF. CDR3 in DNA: TGTGCCAGCAGCCCCATGGAAGATACGCAGTATTTT.

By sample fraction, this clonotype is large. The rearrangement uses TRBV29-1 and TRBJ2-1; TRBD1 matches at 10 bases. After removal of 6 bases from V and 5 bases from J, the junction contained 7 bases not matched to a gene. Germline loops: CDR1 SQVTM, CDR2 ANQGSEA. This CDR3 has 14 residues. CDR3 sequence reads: CSVKAGTGDNEQFF. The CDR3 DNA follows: TGCAGCGTCAAAGCCGGGACAGGGGACAATGAGCAGTTCTTC.

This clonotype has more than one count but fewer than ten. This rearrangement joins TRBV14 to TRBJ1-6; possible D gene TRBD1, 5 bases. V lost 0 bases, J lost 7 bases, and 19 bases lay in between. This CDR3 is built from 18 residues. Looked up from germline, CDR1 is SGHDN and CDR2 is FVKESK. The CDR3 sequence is CASSQDPERGQGNSPLHF. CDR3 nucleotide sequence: TGTGCCAGCAGCCAAGATCCCGAGAGGGGCCAGGGAAATTCACCCCTCCACTTT.

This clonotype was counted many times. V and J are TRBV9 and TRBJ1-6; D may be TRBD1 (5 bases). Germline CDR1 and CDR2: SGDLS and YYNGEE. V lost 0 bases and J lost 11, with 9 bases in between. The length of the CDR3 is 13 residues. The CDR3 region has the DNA TGTGCCAGCAGCGTAGGGGGGGGTCCACCCCTCCACTTT. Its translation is CASSVGGGPPLHF.

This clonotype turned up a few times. The CDR3 DNA reads TGCAGCGGGACAGGGGGCGCGAAGACTGAAGCTTTCTTT. It codes for CSGTGGAKTEAFF. The chain couples TRBV29-1 to TRBJ1-1, with 11 bases that match TRBD1. V was pared by 7 bases and J by 5 bases, with 6 bases of the junction left unmatched. CDR3 length: 13 amino acids. Per the germline V gene, CDR1 is SQVTM and CDR2 is ANQGSEA. The entire variable domain, with the rest obtained from reference TRBV29-1 and TRBJ1-1, is as follows: SAVISQKPSRDICQRGTSLTIQCQVDSQVTMMFWYRQQPGQSLTLIATANQGSEATYESGFVIDKFPISRPNLTFSTLTVSNMSPEDSSIYLCSGTGGAKTEAFFGQGTRLTVV.

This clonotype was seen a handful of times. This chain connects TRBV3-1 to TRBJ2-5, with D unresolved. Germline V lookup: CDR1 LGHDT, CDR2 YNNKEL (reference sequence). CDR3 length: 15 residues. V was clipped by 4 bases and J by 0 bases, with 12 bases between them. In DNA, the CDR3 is TGTGCCAGCAGCCCTGGGCGGAGAAACCAAGAGACCCAGTACTTC. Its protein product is CASSPGRRNQETQYF.

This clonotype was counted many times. DNA for the CDR3: TGTGCCAGCAGCTTAGCGCGGTCTAGCGGACCAGATACGCAGTATTTT. This sequence encodes CASSLARSSGPDTQYF. This chain joins TRBV7-8 and TRBJ2-3; 7 bases map to TRBD2. V trimming: 0 bases; J trimming: 4 bases; junction bases outside the gene matches: 7. CDR1 is SGHVS and CDR2 is FQNEAQ in the germline V gene. This CDR3 is 16 amino acids long.

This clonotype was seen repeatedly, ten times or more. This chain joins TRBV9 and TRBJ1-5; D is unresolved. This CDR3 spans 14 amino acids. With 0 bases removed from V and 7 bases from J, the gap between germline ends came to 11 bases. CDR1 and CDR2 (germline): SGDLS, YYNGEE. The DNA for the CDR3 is TGTGCCAGCAGCGTAGATGCTCGTGGACAGCCCCAGCATTTT. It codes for CASSVDARGQPQHF.

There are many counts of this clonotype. CDR3 in amino acids: CASSRGRPNQPQHF. CDR3 nucleotide sequence: TGTGCCAGCAGTAGGGGACGGCCGAATCAGCCCCAGCATTTT. The chain recombines TRBV2 with TRBJ1-5, with D tentatively TRBD1 (5 bases). The germline V and J ends were trimmed by 5 bases and 4 bases, with 12 bases remaining between them. Germline V gene lookup returns CDR1 SNHLY and CDR2 FYNNEI. CDR3 length: 14 amino acids.

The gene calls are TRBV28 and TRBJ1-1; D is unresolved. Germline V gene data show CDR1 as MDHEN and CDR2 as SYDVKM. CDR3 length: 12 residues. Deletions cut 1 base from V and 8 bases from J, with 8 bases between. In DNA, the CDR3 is TGTGCCAGCAGTTTATCTGGTAGGGAAGCTTTCTTT. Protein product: CASSLSGREAFF.

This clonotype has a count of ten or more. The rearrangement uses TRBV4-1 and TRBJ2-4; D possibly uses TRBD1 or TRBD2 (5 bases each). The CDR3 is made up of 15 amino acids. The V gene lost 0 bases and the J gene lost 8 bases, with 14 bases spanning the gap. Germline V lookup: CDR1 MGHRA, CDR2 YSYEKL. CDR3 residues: CASSQDRDLGDIQYF. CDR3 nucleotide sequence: TGCGCCAGCAGCCAAGACCGGGACCTTGGGGACATTCAGTACTTC.

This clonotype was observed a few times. The CDR3 spells CASSRDRGTDTQYF. DNA for the CDR3: TGTGCCAGCTCACGGGACAGGGGAACAGATACGCAGTATTTT. J is TRBJ2-3 and V is TRBV18, with 10 positions matching TRBD1. V dropped 4 bases and J dropped 3; count of bases not matched to a gene: 1. CDR1 and CDR2 from the germline V gene are KGHSH and LQKENI. This CDR3 is 14 amino acids long.

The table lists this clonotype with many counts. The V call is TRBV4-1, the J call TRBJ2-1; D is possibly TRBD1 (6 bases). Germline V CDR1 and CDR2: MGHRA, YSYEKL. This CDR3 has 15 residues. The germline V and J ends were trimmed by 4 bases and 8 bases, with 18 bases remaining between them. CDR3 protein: CASSPLQGHSDEQFF. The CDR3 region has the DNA TGCGCCAGCAGCCCTCTTCAGGGACACTCCGATGAGCAGTTCTTC.

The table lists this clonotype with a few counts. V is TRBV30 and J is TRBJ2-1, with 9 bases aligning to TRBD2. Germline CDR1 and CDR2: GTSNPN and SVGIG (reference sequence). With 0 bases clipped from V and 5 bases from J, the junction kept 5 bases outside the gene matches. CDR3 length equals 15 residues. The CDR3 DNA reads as TGTGCCTGGAGTGTAAGGCTAGCGGGAAACAATGAGCAGTTCTTC. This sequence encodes CAWSVRLAGNNEQFF.

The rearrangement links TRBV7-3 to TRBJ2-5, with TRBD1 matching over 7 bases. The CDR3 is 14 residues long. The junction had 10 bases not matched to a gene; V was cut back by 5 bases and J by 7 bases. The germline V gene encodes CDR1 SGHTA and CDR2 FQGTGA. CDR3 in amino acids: CASSPTGSEGTQYF. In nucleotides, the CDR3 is TGTGCCAGCAGCCCGACAGGGAGTGAAGGGACCCAGTACTTC.

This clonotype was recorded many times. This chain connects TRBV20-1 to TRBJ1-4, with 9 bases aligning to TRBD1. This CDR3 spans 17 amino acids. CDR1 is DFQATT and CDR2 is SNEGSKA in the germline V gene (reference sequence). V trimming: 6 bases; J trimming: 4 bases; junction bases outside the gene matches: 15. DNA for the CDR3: TGCAGTGCACGAGCCCCGAACAGGGGGCTTGGTAATGAAAAACTGTTTTTT. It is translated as CSARAPNRGLGNEKLFF.

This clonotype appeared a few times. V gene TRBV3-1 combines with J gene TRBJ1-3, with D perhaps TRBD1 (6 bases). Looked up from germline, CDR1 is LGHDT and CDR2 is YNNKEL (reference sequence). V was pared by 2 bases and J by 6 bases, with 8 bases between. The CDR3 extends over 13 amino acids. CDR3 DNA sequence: TGTGCCAGCAGCCAATCAGGGGAAAACACCATATATTTT. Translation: CASSQSGENTIYF.

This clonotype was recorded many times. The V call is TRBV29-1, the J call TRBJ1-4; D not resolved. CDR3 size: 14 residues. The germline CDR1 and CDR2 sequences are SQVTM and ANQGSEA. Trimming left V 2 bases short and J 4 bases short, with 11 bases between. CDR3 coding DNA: TGCAGCGTTGAAATCGCATCCAATAATGAAAAACTGTTTTTT. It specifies CSVEIASNNEKLFF.

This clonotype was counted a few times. The CDR3 is CASSPGRGYGYTF. The CDR3 DNA is TGTGCCAGCAGTCCGGGCCGAGGGTATGGCTACACCTTC. The chain combines TRBV6-6 with TRBJ1-2; D gene uncertain. Germline V lookup: CDR1 MNHNY, CDR2 SVGAGI (reference sequence). The CDR3 loop spans 13 amino acids. V was clipped by 5 bases and J by 5 bases, with 12 bases between them.

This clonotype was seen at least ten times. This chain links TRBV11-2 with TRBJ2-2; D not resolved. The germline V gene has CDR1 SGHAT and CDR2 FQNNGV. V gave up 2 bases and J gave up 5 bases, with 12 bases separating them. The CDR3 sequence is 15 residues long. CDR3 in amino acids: CASSLLLGLTGELFF. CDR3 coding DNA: TGTGCCAGCAGCTTATTGCTGGGGTTAACCGGGGAGCTGTTTTTT.

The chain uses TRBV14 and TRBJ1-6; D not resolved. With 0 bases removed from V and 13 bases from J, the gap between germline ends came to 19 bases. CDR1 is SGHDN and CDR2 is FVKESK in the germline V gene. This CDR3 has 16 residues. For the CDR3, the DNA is TGTGCCAGCAGCCAAGATATACACAGAGAGATTTTGCCCCTCCACTTT. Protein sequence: CASSQDIHREILPLHF.

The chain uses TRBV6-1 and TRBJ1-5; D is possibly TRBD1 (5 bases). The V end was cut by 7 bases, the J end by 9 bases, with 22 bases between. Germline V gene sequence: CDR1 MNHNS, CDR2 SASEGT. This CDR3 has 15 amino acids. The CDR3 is CASKLDEVGGRPQHF. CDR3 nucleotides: TGTGCCAGCAAACTCGATGAGGTCGGGGGGAGGCCCCAGCATTTT.

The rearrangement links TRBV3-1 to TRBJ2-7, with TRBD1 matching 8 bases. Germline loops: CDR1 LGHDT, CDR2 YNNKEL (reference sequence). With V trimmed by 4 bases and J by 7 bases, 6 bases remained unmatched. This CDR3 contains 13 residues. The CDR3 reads CASSPRQGREQYF. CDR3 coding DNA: TGTGCCAGCAGCCCGAGACAGGGGAGAGAGCAGTACTTC.

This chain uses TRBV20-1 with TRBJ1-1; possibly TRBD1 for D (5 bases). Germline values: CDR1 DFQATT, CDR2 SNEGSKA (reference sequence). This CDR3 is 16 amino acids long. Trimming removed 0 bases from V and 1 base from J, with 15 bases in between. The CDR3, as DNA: TGCAGTGCTAGAGATGGGGCAGGGCCCAGGAACACTGAAGCTTTCTTT. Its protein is CSARDGAGPRNTEAFF.

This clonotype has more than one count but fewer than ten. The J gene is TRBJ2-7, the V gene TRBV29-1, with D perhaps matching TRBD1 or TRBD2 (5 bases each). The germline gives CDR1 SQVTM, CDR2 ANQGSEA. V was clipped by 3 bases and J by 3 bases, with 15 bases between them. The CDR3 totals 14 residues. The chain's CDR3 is CSVESGIGDYEQYF. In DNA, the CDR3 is TGCAGCGTTGAGTCCGGGATAGGGGACTACGAGCAGTACTTC.

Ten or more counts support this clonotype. Written as DNA, the CDR3 is TGTGCCAGCTCCGACAGGGCCTACGAGCAGTACTTC. Its translation: CASSDRAYEQYF. V gene TRBV6-6 combines with J gene TRBJ2-7; 7 nucleotides line up with TRBD1. The J segment lost 2 bases and the V segment lost 8 bases, leaving 3 bases of the junction unmatched. This CDR3 has 12 amino acids. CDR1 and CDR2 from the germline V gene are MNHNY and SVGAGI (reference sequence).

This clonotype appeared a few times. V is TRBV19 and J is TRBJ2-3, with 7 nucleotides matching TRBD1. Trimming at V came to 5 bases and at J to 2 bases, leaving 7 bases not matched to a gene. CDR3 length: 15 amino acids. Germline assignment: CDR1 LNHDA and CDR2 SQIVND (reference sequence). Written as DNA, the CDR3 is TGTGCCAGTAGTCCCATGACAGGGACCACAGATACGCAGTATTTT. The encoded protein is CASSPMTGTTDTQYF.

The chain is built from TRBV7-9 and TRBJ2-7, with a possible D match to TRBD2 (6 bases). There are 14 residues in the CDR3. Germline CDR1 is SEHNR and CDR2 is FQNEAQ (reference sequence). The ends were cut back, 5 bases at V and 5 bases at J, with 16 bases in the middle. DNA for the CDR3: TGTGCCAGCAGCGCCCGGGACTGGAATGACGAGCAGTACTTC. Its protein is CASSARDWNDEQYF. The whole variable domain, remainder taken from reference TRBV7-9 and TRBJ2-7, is DTGVSQNPRHKITKRGQNVTFRCDPISEHNRLYWYRQTLGQGPEFLTYFQNEAQLEKSRLLSDRFSAERPKGSFSTLEIQRTEQGDSAMYLCASSARDWNDEQYFGPGTRLTVT.

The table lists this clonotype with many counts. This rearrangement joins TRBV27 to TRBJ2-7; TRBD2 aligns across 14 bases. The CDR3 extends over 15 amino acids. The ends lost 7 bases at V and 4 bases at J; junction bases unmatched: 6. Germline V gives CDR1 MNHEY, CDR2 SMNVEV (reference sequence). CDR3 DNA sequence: TGTGCCAGCACCGGGACTAGCGGGAGTCATTACGAGCAGTACTTC. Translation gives CASTGTSGSHYEQYF.